This TCR beta chain is from a study of cytotoxic CD8 clonotypes in ibrutinib-treated CLL. The study, taken as a whole, reports: Public clonotypes were uncommon and contracted or stayed stable on treatment.

The V gene end was trimmed by 2 bases and the J gene end by 1 base; junction bases not matched to a gene: 4. Germline V gene lookup returns CDR1 SGHKS and CDR2 YYEKEE (reference sequence). This CDR3 contains 18 residues. TCRdb's table, derived via immunoSEQ multiplex PCR, lists solely in-frame clones and lacks some. The sample consists of more than 140,000 clones, approximately 80% of them appearing once. In regard to this clone: Its antigen is still unknown.

The sequencing used PBMCs, collected after 12 months of ibrutinib treatment. The chain couples TRBV5-5 to TRBJ2-6; 12 positions match TRBD2. The origin of this receptor is a human donor with chronic lymphocytic leukemia. CDR3 protein: CASSLRTSGESGANVLTF. CDR3 bases: TGTGCCAGCAGCTTAAGGACTAGCGGGGAATCTGGGGCCAACGTCCTGACTTTC.